This paragraph reports one T cell receptor beta chain. The table came from immunoSEQ multiplex PCR; TCRdb's copy has only in-frame clones and leaves some out. The sample holds around 1.1 million clones, about four fifths seen once. These data belong to a study of shared clonotypes between healthy human individuals. The CDR3 consists of 14 residues. The germline V gene has CDR1 KGHSH and CDR2 LQKENI. Trimming removed 5 bases at V and 3 bases at J, with 11 bases between. The chain uses TRBV18 and TRBJ1-5, with a tentative D call TRBD1 (5 bases). The sequenced sample consisted of memory CD4+ T cells from PBMCs. As for subset: CD45RA-negative fraction. This receptor was taken from a man in his late teens or twenties in good health. Some clones in this sample may be carry-over from other donors' samples. This CDR3 reads CASSSGRNNQPQHF. The CDR3 coding sequence is TGTGCCAGCTCATCGGGACGGAACAATCAGCCCCAGCATTTT.